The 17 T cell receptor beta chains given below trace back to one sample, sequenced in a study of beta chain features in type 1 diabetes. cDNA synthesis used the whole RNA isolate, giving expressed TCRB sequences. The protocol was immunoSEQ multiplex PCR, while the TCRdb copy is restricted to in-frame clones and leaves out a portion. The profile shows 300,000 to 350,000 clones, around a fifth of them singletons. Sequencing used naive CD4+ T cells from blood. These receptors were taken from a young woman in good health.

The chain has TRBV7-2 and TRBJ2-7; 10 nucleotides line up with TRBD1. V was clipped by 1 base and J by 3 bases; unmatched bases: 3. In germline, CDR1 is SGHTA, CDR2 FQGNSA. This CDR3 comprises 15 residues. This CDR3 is CASSLGQGAHYEQYF. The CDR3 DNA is TGTGCCAGCAGCTTAGGACAGGGGGCCCACTACGAGCAGTACTTC.

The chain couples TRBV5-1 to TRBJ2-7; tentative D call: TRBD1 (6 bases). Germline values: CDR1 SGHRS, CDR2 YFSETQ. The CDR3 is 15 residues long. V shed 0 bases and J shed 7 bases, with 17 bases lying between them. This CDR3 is CASSLEGHESREQYF. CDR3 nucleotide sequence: TGCGCCAGCAGCTTGGAGGGACACGAATCGCGGGAGCAGTACTTC.

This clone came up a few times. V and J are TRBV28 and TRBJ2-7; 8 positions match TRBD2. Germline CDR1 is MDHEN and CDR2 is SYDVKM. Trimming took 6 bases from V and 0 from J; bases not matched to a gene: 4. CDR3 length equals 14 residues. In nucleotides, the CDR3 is TGTGCCAGCAGATCCAGCGGGAGCTCCTACGAGCAGTACTTC. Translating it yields CASRSSGSSYEQYF.

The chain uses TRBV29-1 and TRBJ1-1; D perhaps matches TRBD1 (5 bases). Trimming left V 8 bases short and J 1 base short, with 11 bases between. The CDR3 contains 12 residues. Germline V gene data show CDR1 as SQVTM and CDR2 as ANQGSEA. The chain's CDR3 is CSSGVGNTEAFF. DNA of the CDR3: TGCAGCTCGGGGGTGGGGAACACTGAAGCTTTCTTT.

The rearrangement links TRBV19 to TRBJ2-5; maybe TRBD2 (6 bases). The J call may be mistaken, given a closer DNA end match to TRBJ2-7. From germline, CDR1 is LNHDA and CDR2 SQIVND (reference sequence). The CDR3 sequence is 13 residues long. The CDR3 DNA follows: TGTGCCAGTAGAGGGCTAGCGTCGCACGAGCAGTACTTC. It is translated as CASRGLASHEQYF.

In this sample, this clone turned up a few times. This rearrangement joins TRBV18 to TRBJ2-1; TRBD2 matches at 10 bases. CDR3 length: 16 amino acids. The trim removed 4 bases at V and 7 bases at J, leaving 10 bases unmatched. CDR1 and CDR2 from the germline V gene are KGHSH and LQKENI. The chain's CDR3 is CASSLLAGTPSNEQFF. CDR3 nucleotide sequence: TGTGCCAGCTCACTACTAGCGGGAACCCCATCTAATGAGCAGTTCTTC.

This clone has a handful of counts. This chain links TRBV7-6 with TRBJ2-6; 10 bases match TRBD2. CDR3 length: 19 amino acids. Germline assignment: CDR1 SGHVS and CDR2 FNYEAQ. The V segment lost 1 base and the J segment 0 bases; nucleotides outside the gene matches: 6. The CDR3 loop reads CASSLVLAGALSGANVLTF. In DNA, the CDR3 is TGTGCCAGCAGCTTAGTTCTAGCGGGGGCCCTCTCTGGGGCCAACGTCCTGACTTTC.

The CDR3 loop reads CASSNEMTGTGELFF. The CDR3 DNA reads TGTGCCAGCTCAAACGAAATGACAGGGACCGGGGAGCTGTTTTTT. This chain links TRBV18 with TRBJ2-2; TRBD1 aligns across 7 bases. The CDR3 covers 15 residues. The germline CDR1 and CDR2 sequences are KGHSH and LQKENI. The V gene end was trimmed by 5 bases and the J gene end by 5 bases; junction bases not matched to a gene: 8.

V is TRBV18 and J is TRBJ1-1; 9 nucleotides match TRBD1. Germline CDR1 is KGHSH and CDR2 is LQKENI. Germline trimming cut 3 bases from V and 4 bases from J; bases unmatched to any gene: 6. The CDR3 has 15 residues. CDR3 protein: CASSPGDRASTEAFF. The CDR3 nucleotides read TGTGCCAGCTCACCGGGGGACAGGGCTAGCACTGAAGCTTTCTTT.

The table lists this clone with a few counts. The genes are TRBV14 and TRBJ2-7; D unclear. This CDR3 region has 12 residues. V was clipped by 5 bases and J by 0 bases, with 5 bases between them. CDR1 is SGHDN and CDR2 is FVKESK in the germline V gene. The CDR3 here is CASSSSSYEQYF. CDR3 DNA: TGTGCCAGCAGCTCGAGCTCCTACGAGCAGTACTTC.

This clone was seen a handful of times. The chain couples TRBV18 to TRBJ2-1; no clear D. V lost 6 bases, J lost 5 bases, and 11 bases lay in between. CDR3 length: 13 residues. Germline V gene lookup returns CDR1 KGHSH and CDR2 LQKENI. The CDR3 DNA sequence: TGTGCCAGCTCCCGTTTAGCCGACAATGAGCAGTTCTTC. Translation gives CASSRLADNEQFF.

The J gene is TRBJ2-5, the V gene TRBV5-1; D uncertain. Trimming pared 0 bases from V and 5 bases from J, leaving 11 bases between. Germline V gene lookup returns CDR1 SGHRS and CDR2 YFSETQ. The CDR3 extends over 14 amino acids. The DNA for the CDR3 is TGCGCCAGCAGCTTGGGGCTGCCCGGGGAGACCCAGTACTTC. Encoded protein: CASSLGLPGETQYF.

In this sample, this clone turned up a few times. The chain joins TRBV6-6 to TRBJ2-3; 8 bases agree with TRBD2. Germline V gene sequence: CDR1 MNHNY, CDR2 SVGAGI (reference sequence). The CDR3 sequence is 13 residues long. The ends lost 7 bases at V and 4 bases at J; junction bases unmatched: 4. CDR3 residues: CASTQRGSDTQYF. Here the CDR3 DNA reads TGTGCCAGCACTCAGCGGGGGTCAGATACGCAGTATTTT.

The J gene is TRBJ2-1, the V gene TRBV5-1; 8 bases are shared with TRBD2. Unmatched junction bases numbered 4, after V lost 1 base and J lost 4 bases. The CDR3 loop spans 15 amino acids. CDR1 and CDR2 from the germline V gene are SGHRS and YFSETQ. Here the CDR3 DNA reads TGCGCCAGCAGCTTGCGCGGGACTAGTTACAATGAGCAGTTCTTC. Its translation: CASSLRGTSYNEQFF.

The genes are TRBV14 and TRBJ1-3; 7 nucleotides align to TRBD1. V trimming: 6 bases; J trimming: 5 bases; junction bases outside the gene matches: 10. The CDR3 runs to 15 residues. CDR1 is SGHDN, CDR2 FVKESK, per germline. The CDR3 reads CASRTHRGERNTIYF. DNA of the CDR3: TGTGCCAGCAGAACTCACAGGGGTGAGAGAAACACCATATATTTT.

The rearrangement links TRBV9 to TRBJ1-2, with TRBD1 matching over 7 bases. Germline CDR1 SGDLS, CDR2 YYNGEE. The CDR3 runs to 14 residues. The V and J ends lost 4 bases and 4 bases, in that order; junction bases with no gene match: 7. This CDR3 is CASSLEGTAYGYTF. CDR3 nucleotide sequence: TGTGCCAGCAGCCTCGAAGGGACAGCCTATGGCTACACCTTC.

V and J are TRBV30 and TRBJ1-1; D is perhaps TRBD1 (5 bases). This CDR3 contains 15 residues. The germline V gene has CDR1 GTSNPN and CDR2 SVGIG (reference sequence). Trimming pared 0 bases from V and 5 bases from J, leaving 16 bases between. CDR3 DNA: TGTGCCTGGAGTGTTAGTTGGGGGGGTAGGACTGAAGCTTTCTTT. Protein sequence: CAWSVSWGGRTEAFF.